These 7 T cell receptor beta chains share one sample of origin, sequenced in a study of blood T cell repertoires in COVID-19. The assay was immunoSEQ multiplex PCR, and TCRdb's table has in-frame clones only and misses some. The table has roughly 240,000 clones, about 82% seen once. Sequencing input: PBMCs or T cells enriched from blood (not recorded which). The receptors come from a woman aged 45 to 65 who had recovered from COVID-19.

The chain is built from TRBV5-6 and TRBJ2-7; 9 nucleotides match TRBD1. This CDR3 region has 14 residues. V shed 2 bases, J shed 5 bases, and the junction held 5 bases outside the gene matches. The germline V gene has CDR1 SGHDT and CDR2 YYEEEE. The CDR3 DNA sequence: TGTGCCAGCAGCTTTGGTGGACAGGGGAACGAGCAGTACTTC. Protein sequence: CASSFGGQGNEQYF.

As DNA, the CDR3 is TGTGCCAGTAGTTACGGGACAGGGGGTCTCACCGGGGAGCTGTTTTTT. Translated, it gives CASSYGTGGLTGELFF. V usage is TRBV19 and J usage is TRBJ2-2, with 11 bases fitting TRBD1. V lost 5 bases, J lost 4 bases, and 6 bases stayed unmatched. CDR3 length: 16 residues. Germline CDR1 and CDR2: LNHDA and SQIVND (reference sequence).

As to this clone: An end of the junction differs from the germline gene, which may be a read error. The chain has TRBV5-1 and TRBJ1-1, with D hard to call. This CDR3 contains 13 residues. CDR1 is SGHRS, CDR2 YFSETQ, per germline. The CDR3 protein is CASSFGGNAEAFF. In nucleotides, the CDR3 is TGCGCCAGCAGCTTCGGAGGGAACGCTGAAGCTTTCTTT.

This chain joins TRBV18 and TRBJ2-3; 8 bases match TRBD1. This CDR3 is built from 14 residues. Germline V gene sequence: CDR1 KGHSH, CDR2 LQKENI. With V trimmed by 4 bases and J by 2 bases, 2 bases remained unmatched. The CDR3, as DNA: TGTGCCAGCTCACGCCAGGGGGCCACAGATACGCAGTATTTT. Translated, it gives CASSRQGATDTQYF. Full variable domain (remainder filled in from reference TRBV18 and TRBJ2-3): NAGVMQNPRHLVRRRGQEARLRCSPMKGHSHVYWYRQLPEEGLKFMVYLQKENIIDESGMPKERFSAEFPKEGPSILRIQQVVRGDSAAYFCASSRQGATDTQYFGPGTRLTVL.

The chain links TRBV28 to TRBJ1-3, with D possibly matching TRBD1 (6 bases). From germline, CDR1 is MDHEN and CDR2 SYDVKM. The CDR3 consists of 14 residues. Trimming removed 6 bases at V and 1 base at J, with 10 bases between. The DNA for the CDR3 is TGTGCCAGCAGAAGAGGGGGTTCTGGAAACACCATATATTTT. As protein: CASRRGGSGNTIYF. Full variable domain (missing parts from reference TRBV28 and TRBJ1-3): DVKVTQSSRYLVKRTGEKVFLECVQDMDHENMFWYRQDPGLGLRLIYFSYDVKMKEKGDIPEGYSVSREKKERFSLILESASTNQTSMYLCASRRGGSGNTIYFGEGSWLTVV.

V and J are TRBV2 and TRBJ2-1; TRBD2 might be the D (5 bases). Germline CDR1 is SNHLY and CDR2 is FYNNEI. Between the trimmed V and J ends, which lost 4 bases and 0 bases, there was a span of 10 bases. The CDR3 loop spans 15 amino acids. CDR3 amino acids: CASSADLSSYNEQFF. CDR3 nucleotides: TGTGCCAGCAGTGCGGACTTGAGCTCCTACAATGAGCAGTTCTTC.

The rearrangement uses TRBV7-8 and TRBJ2-2; 8 bases agree with TRBD1. The CDR3 has 16 amino acids. Germline trimming cut 5 bases from V and 4 bases from J; bases unmatched to any gene: 9. The germline CDR1 and CDR2 sequences are SGHVS and FQNEAQ. The DNA of the CDR3 is TGTGCCAGCAGCCTCAGGACAGGGTTGGTCACCGGGGAGCTGTTTTTT. This translates into CASSLRTGLVTGELFF.